This T cell receptor (beta chain) appears in the sequencing data of a study of blood T cell repertoires in COVID-19. Study as a whole: COVID-19 samples from acute and convalescent phases originated in the United States, Italy and Spain. PBMCs, B-cell-depleted T cells, or T cells were the source of the cDNA or gDNA that made up the material.

Points on this clone: The junction differs from germline at one of its ends, possibly a read error.

The CDR3 covers 15 residues. Germline CDR1 is SGHRS and CDR2 is YFSETQ. How the authors handled the data: Amplification of reference gene primers provided the estimated nucleated cell counts. Produced via immunoSEQ multiplex PCR; TCRdb's table is partial and in-frame only. V, J and clone size are those of that table, while D and trimming were read from the DNA. The sample carries tens of thousands of clones, around 80% recorded once. This receptor was taken from a man aged 45-60 years with active COVID-19. The sample consisted of peripheral blood. The chain recombines TRBV5-1 with TRBJ2-7; TRBD2 matches at 9 bases. The CDR3 loop is CARSLAGGGENEQYF. The CDR3 DNA sequence: TGCGCCCGCAGCTTGGCGGGCGGGGGGGAAAACGAGCAGTACTTC. The full variable domain, in which reference TRBV5-1 and TRBJ2-7 provide the parts outside the CDR3, is KAGVTQTPRYLIKTRGQQVTLSCSPISGHRSVSWYQQTPGQGLQFLFEYFSETQRNKGNFPGRFSGRQFSNSRSEMNVSTLELGDSALYLCARSLAGGGENEQYFGPGTRLTVT.